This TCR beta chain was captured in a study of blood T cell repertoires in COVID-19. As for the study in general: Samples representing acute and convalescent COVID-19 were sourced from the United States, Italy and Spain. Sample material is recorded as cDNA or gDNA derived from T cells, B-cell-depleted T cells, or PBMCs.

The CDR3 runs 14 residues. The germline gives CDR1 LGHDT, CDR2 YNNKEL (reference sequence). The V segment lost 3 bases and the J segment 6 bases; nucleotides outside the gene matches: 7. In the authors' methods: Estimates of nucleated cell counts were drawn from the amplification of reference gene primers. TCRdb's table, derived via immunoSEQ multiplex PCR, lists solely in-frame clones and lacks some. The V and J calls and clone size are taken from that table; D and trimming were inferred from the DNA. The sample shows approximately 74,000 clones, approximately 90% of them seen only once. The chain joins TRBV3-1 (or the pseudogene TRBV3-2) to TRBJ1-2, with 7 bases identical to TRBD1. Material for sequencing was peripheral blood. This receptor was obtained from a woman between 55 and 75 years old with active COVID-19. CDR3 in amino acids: CASSQRQGGDGYTF. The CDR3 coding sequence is TGTGCCAGCAGCCAGCGACAGGGTGGCGATGGCTACACCTTC.